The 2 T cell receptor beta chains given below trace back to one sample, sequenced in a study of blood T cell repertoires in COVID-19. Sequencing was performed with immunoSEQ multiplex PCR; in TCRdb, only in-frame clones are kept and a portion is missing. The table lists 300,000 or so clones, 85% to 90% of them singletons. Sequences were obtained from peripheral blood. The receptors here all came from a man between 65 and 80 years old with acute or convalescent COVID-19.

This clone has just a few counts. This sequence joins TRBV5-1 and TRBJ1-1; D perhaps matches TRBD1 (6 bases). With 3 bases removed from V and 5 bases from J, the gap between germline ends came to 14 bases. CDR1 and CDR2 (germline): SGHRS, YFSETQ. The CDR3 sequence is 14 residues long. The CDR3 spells CASSSTGLETEAFF. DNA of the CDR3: TGCGCCAGCAGCTCGACAGGACTGGAGACTGAAGCTTTCTTT.

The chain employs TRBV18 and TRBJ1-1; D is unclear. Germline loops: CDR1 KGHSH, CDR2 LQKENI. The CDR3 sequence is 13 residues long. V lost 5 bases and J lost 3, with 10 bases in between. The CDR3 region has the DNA TGTGCCAGCTCATCGGCCGGGGACACTGAAGCTTTCTTT. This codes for CASSSAGDTEAFF.